What follows are 12 T cell receptor beta chains derived from one specimen sequenced in a study of early T cells in non-severe SARS-CoV-2 infection. TCRdb analysed the 5' RACE reads with MiXCR anew, one entry per CDR3 protein. This sample has tens of thousands of distinct CDR3 sequences, with 20% found just once. The sequencing used whole blood, collected at baseline. These receptors originate from an adult who was a healthcare worker with PCR-confirmed SARS-CoV-2 infection or an uninfected control (not recorded which).

This clonotype was counted only a few times. This chain joins TRBV12-3 or TRBV12-4 and TRBJ2-3, with 8 bases lining up with TRBD2. V dropped 5 bases and J dropped 12; count of bases not matched to a gene: 4. The CDR3 is made up of 11 amino acids. The CDR3 region has the DNA TGTGCCAGCAGTCAGCGGGAGCCCCAGTATTTT. It codes for CASSQREPQYF.

This chain connects TRBV18 to TRBJ2-7, with a weak D call TRBD1 (6 bases). V lost 5 bases and J 4 bases, leaving 18 bases between the germline ends. The germline gives CDR1 KGHSH, CDR2 LQKENI. This CDR3 comprises 15 residues. The CDR3 spells CASSANPGQGYEQYF. The DNA of the CDR3 is TGTGCCAGCTCAGCCAACCCGGGTCAGGGGTACGAGCAGTACTTC.

The chain uses TRBV5-1 and TRBJ2-6; D is undetermined. This CDR3 is built from 14 residues. With 5 bases removed from V and 0 bases from J, the gap between germline ends came to 6 bases. The V gene's germline CDR1 is SGHRS and CDR2 YFSETQ. The CDR3, as DNA: TGCGCCAGCAGGGAGTTCTCTGGGGCCAACGTCCTGACTTTC. Protein sequence: CASREFSGANVLTF.

The rearrangement joins TRBV6-2 or TRBV6-3 to TRBJ1-1; D ambiguous. The CDR3 has 12 residues. CDR1 is MNHEY and CDR2 is SVGEGT in the germline V gene. V was cut by 2 bases and J by 11 bases, with 12 bases left in between. As DNA, the CDR3 is TGTGCCAGCAGTTACCCTGGACGGAGGGCTTTCTTT. Its translation is CASSYPGRRAFF.

This clonotype was counted only a few times. The chain combines TRBV25-1 with TRBJ1-4, with TRBD1 matching 7 bases. The CDR3 consists of 14 residues. The J segment lost 11 bases and the V segment lost 4 bases, leaving 10 bases of the junction unmatched. CDR1 is MGHDK, CDR2 SYGVNS, per germline. The CDR3 DNA reads as TGTGCCAGCAGTGGCCTAGGGGGCAAGAGGAAACTGTTTTTT. Translation gives CASSGLGGKRKLFF.

Only a few counts were recorded for this clonotype. The genes are TRBV18 and TRBJ1-1, with 10 nucleotides matching TRBD1. The V and J ends lost 3 bases and 5 bases, in that order; junction bases with no gene match: 3. The germline V gene has CDR1 KGHSH and CDR2 LQKENI. This CDR3 comprises 14 residues. CDR3 nucleotide sequence: TGTGCCAGCTCACCGGGACAGGGGAGTACTGAAGCTTTCTTT. Protein: CASSPGQGSTEAFF. Full variable domain (missing parts from reference TRBV18 and TRBJ1-1): NAGVMQNPRHLVRRRGQEARLRCSPMKGHSHVYWYRQLPEEGLKFMVYLQKENIIDESGMPKERFSAEFPKEGPSILRIQQVVRGDSAAYFCASSPGQGSTEAFFGQGTRLTVV.

The chain couples TRBV9 to TRBJ1-2; TRBD1 matches at 8 bases. V lost 3 bases, J lost 2 bases, and 6 bases stayed unmatched. The germline V gene encodes CDR1 SGDLS and CDR2 YYNGEE. CDR3 length equals 15 residues. This chain's CDR3 is CASSAGTGGNYGYTF. CDR3 coding DNA: TGTGCCAGCAGCGCCGGGACAGGAGGAAACTATGGCTACACCTTC.

The sample holds a few counts of this clonotype. The chain recombines TRBV12-3 or TRBV12-4 with TRBJ2-1; no reliable D call. The CDR3 is made up of 12 amino acids. V was cut by 1 base and J by 8 bases, with 6 bases left in between. CDR3 sequence reads: CASSLGVDEQFF. The CDR3 DNA reads as TGTGCCAGCAGTTTAGGTGTTGATGAGCAGTTCTTC.

This clonotype was counted only a few times. The chain is built from TRBV28 and TRBJ2-7; the match to TRBD1 covers 7 bases. The CDR3 has 13 amino acids. Unmatched junction bases numbered 5, after V lost 9 bases and J lost 0 bases. Germline V gene data show CDR1 as MDHEN and CDR2 as SYDVKM. CDR3 residues: CASMDRSSYEQYF. The DNA of the CDR3 is TGTGCCAGTATGGACAGGAGCTCCTACGAGCAGTACTTC.

This clonotype was observed at least ten times. The rearrangement uses TRBV11-1 and TRBJ2-7; weak D call: TRBD2 (6 bases). The CDR3 is made up of 11 amino acids. Deletions cut 5 bases from V and 7 bases from J, with 9 bases between. CDR1 SGHAT and CDR2 FQDESV come from the germline V gene (reference sequence). DNA of the CDR3: TGTGCCAGCAGCGAGGGACTGGAGCAGTACTTC. Its translation: CASSEGLEQYF.

Concerning this clonotype itself: An end of the junction does not agree with germline; a read error may underlie this. For the CDR3, the DNA is TGTGTCAGCAGCTCCAATGTTGGGTTAGGGGCAGATACGCAGTATTTT. It translates to CVSSSNVGLGADTQYF. This rearrangement joins TRBV5-4 to TRBJ2-3, with TRBD1 as a possible D gene (5 bases). Germline V gene data show CDR1 as SGHNT and CDR2 as YYREEE (reference sequence). There are 16 residues in the CDR3.

This clonotype was seen more than once but under ten times. The chain is built from TRBV7-8 and TRBJ2-3; TRBD2 matches at 10 bases. The V segment lost 6 bases and the J segment 5 bases; nucleotides outside the gene matches: 8. Germline loops: CDR1 SGHVS, CDR2 FQNEAQ. The CDR3 has 15 residues. For the CDR3, the DNA is TGTGCCAGCAGTTCGACACTAGCGGGGAAAGATACGCAGTATTTT. Protein product: CASSSTLAGKDTQYF.